This TCR beta chain stems from a study of Graves' ophthalmopathy and Graves' hyperthyroidism (dated by TCRdb to between 2017 and 2018). Background for the entire study: Peripheral blood was collected at initial diagnosis, before any treatment. To explore V-J signatures that separate ophthalmopathy from hyperthyroidism, a discovery set of about a hundred patients was enrolled, consisting of under 50 with ophthalmopathy and some 56 with stable hyperthyroidism. An independent validation cohort comprised around 20 hyperthyroidism patients and 15 to 17 patients who later progressed from hyperthyroidism to ophthalmopathy. Once sampling was done, hyperthyroidism patients were given methimazole at a starting dose of 30 mg daily, while ophthalmopathy patients were given high-dose intravenous methylprednisolone. The study used TCR beta repertoire signatures to distinguish Graves' ophthalmopathy from Graves' hyperthyroidism and to predict progression to ophthalmopathy. In total, some 140 blood samples were TCR-sequenced: fewer than 50 ophthalmopathy, approximately 75 hyperthyroidism and some 17 hyperthyroidism-to-ophthalmopathy patients. The 95 to 100 discovery patients were randomly divided into training and test sets at a 7:3 ratio. In over five hyperthyroidism patients, the T-cell repertoires found in thyroid tissue were compared with those found in blood. Results the study describes overall, beyond this receptor: In validation, the model predicted ophthalmopathy progression with about 70% sensitivity and 72% to 80% specificity; some 13 predicted patients were CT-confirmed with GO in a median of around 6 months. No statistical method was used to set the sample size in advance, and the investigators knew which group each participant was assigned to. Most expanded thyroid clonotypes with frequency above 0.001 were also detected in blood, suggesting blood repertoires may reflect the thyroid immune response. In cross-validation, the 13-signature model distinguished ophthalmopathy from stable hyperthyroidism with 85% to 90% sensitivity and around 81% specificity, and in the test set the corresponding values were about 80% and 75%.

A patient counted as having stable hyperthyroidism if there was no progression to ophthalmopathy within 18 months of follow-up. Hyperthyroidism patients were newly diagnosed, with disease duration under 2 months, and aged 18 to 65 years. Patients were excluded if they had other autoimmune diseases, uncontrolled infections, pregnancy or lactation. Clinical symptoms, serum thyroxine, TRAb, thyroid ultrasound and orbital computed tomography were used for diagnosis. Using Ficoll-Paque density gradient centrifugation, PBMCs were isolated from 9.5 to 10 ml of fresh peripheral blood. Total RNA was extracted using Trizol reagent, and RNA quality was checked on an Agilent 2100 Bioanalyzer. For CDR1 and CDR2, the germline V gene lists SGHAT and FQNNGV. The CDR3 holds 18 amino acids from the cysteine to the phenylalanine. Only the CDR3 part of the read is kept: 54 bases, read in frame from the first base. V is trimmed back by 4 bases and J by 2 bases, and the junction contains 13 bases that no gene match accounts for.

TCR beta CDR3 regions were amplified from RNA transcripts for repertoire sequencing. The first round of RT-PCR was done with HTBI primers and the Qiagen OneStep RT-PCR kit, and was followed by a second round of multiplex PCR, then size selection and purification. Libraries were sequenced paired-end with 100 bp reads on an Illumina HiSeq2000. Processing in the source paper ran as follows. SOAPnuke was used for read processing, and reads with adapters, uncalled bases, a mean Phred below 15, or no exact constant-primer or identifier match were discarded. COPE v1.2.5 was used to merge high-quality paired reads. Each unique nucleotide sequence was treated as a clonotype, and MiTCR v1.1 was used to align the clonotypes to the IMGT TRB V, D and J references. The analysis was limited to V-J combinations with a frequency above 0.0001, which together covered over 99% of the repertoires. A TCR clonal expansion and chaos score per V-J combination was defined as the ratio of F50 clonal expansion to chaos observed in the TCRdist matrix. Welch's t-statistics and random forest were used to reduce the features to some 13 V-J combinations, which were then used as input to a naive Bayes classifier. The Morisita-Horn index was used to measure how similar the thyroid and blood repertoires were. The public reads were reanalyzed by TCRdb: fastp trimming at Q25, MiXCR alignment, in-frame beta chains only. Each CDR3 protein gets just one entry, which takes the most common genes and DNA from the rows behind it. TCRdb assigned the V and J calls; the authors' analysis was not used. A total of around 400,000 distinct CDR3 sequences appear in this sample, 21% of them only once. Around 3.2% of the sample is in the top ten clones.

The sample holds a few counts of this clonotype. What this receptor recognizes is not known. Per-base quality was not reported, and no clone a single base away is much larger than it. The receptor was derived from a young woman with stable Graves' hyperthyroidism. Donor details come from another sample of the same person, matched by shared clones. The specimen was peripheral blood. Recombination linked TRBV11-2 to TRBJ2-3, and 9 bases in between align with TRBD2. CDR3 loop: CASSYQGLAFGTTDTQYF. The nucleotide sequence reads as follows: TGTGCCAGCAGCTACCAGGGACTAGCTTTTGGGACCACAGATACGCAGTATTTT.